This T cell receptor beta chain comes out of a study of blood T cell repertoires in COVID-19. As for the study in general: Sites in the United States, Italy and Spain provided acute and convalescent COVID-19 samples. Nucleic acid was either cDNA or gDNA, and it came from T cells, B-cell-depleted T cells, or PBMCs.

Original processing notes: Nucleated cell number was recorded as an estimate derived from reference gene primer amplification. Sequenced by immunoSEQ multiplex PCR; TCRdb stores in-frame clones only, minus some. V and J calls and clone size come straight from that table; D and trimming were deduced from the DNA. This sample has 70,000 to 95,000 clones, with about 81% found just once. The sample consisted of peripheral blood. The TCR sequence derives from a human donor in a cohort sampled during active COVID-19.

This CDR3 reads CASSPRIRSIEEKLFF. Written as DNA, the CDR3 is TGTGCCAGCAGCCCGCGCATTCGGAGTATAGAGGAAAAACTGTTTTTT. The chain uses TRBV7-8 and TRBJ1-4; D is ambiguous. V was trimmed by 5 bases and J by 8 bases, leaving 21 bases between them. CDR3 length equals 16 residues. Germline lookup yields CDR1 SGHVS and CDR2 FQNEAQ.